This is a list of T cell receptor beta chains from one sample in a study of blood T cells in healthy people across ages. TCRdb re-analysed the 5' RACE reads in MiXCR, keeping a single row per CDR3 protein. The sample shows approximately 800,000 distinct CDR3 sequences, 58% of them seen only once. The sequencing sample was made of blood. These receptors originate from a man aged 25 to 45 in good health. The CDR3 runs from the conserved cysteine through the conserved F or W. Each record gives: CDR3 length, V gene, J gene, D gene, clone size, CDR3 DNA, CDR3 protein. The D gene is left open where the match is weak. Where a row states a size, it is once, few, many or the class of an expanded clone; other rows omit it.

CDR3 length: 13
V gene: TRBV7-2
J gene: TRBJ2-1
D gene: NA
clone size: NA
CDR3 DNA: TGTGCCAGCAGCTTTGACCGACAAAACGAGCAGTTCTTC
CDR3 protein: CASSFDRQNEQFF

CDR3 length: 13
V gene: TRBV2
J gene: TRBJ2-5
D gene: NA
clone size: NA
CDR3 DNA: TGTGCCAGCAGTAAACAACCTAAAGAGACCCAGTACTTC
CDR3 protein: CASSKQPKETQYF

CDR3 length: 14
V gene: TRBV6-5
J gene: TRBJ2-7
D gene: TRBD2
clone size: NA
CDR3 DNA: TGTGCCAGCAGAGTAGCGGGGAGCTCCTACGAGCAGTACTTC
CDR3 protein: CASRVAGSSYEQYF

CDR3 length: 13
V gene: TRBV29-1
J gene: TRBJ2-7
D gene: NA
clone size: NA
CDR3 DNA: TGCAGCTTTTGCCCGGTTGCCTGTGCCGAGCAGTACTTC
CDR3 protein: CSFCPVACAEQYF

CDR3 length: 18
V gene: TRBV11-2
J gene: TRBJ2-6
D gene: TRBD1
clone size: NA
CDR3 DNA: TGTGCCAGCAGCTTTAGGGGACAGGTGAATTCTGGGGCCAACGTCCTGACTTTC
CDR3 protein: CASSFRGQVNSGANVLTF

CDR3 length: 12
V gene: TRBV29-1
J gene: TRBJ1-1
D gene: NA
clone size: once
CDR3 DNA: TGCAGCGTTGCTGCGCAGAACACTGAAGCTTTCTTT
CDR3 protein: CSVAAQNTEAFF

CDR3 length: 15
V gene: TRBV20-1
J gene: TRBJ2-3
D gene: TRBD2
clone size: once
CDR3 DNA: TGCAGTGCTAGTCCTCGGGAGGGGGGTGGAGATACGCAGTATTTT
CDR3 protein: CSASPREGGGDTQYF

CDR3 length: 13
V gene: TRBV11-2
J gene: TRBJ1-5
D gene: NA
clone size: NA
CDR3 DNA: TGTGCCAGCAGCTTGGCGATCAATCAGCCCCAGCATTTT
CDR3 protein: CASSLAINQPQHF

CDR3 length: 15
V gene: TRBV7-9
J gene: TRBJ2-7
D gene: NA
clone size: NA
CDR3 DNA: TGTGCCAGCAGCTTTGTGGGGCAGGGAAACTACGAGCAGTACTTC
CDR3 protein: CASSFVGQGNYEQYF

CDR3 length: 14
V gene: TRBV15
J gene: TRBJ2-5
D gene: NA
clone size: few
CDR3 DNA: TGTGCCACCAGCAGAGATACAGGTTCGGAGACCCAGTACTTC
CDR3 protein: CATSRDTGSETQYF

CDR3 length: 15
V gene: TRBV4-3
J gene: TRBJ2-1
D gene: NA
clone size: NA
CDR3 DNA: TGCGCCAGCAGCCAAGTCTGGGTCTCCTACAATGAGCAGTTCTTC
CDR3 protein: CASSQVWVSYNEQFF

CDR3 length: 14
V gene: TRBV20-1
J gene: TRBJ2-3
D gene: NA
clone size: few
CDR3 DNA: TGCAGTGCTAGCGGGGGCGCTGGCACAGATACGCAGTATTTT
CDR3 protein: CSASGGAGTDTQYF

CDR3 length: 13
V gene: TRBV6-4
J gene: TRBJ2-5
D gene: NA
clone size: once
CDR3 DNA: TGTGCCAGCAGTGACCCAGCGTCGGAGACCCAGTACTTC
CDR3 protein: CASSDPASETQYF

CDR3 length: 12
V gene: TRBV9
J gene: TRBJ2-1
D gene: NA
clone size: NA
CDR3 DNA: TGTGCCAGCAGCGTAGGCGATCATGAGCAGTTCTTC
CDR3 protein: CASSVGDHEQFF

CDR3 length: 18
V gene: TRBV10-3
J gene: TRBJ2-7
D gene: TRBD2
clone size: NA
CDR3 DNA: TGTGCCATCAGTCGCGGACTAGCGGGAGACCTCGAGGACTACGAGCAGTACTTC
CDR3 protein: CAISRGLAGDLEDYEQYF

CDR3 length: 17
V gene: TRBV6-5
J gene: TRBJ2-3
D gene: NA
clone size: NA
CDR3 DNA: TGTGCCAGCAGTTTCTCCTCCTGGCGTCCAAACCCAGATACGCAGTATTTT
CDR3 protein: CASSFSSWRPNPDTQYF

CDR3 length: 12
V gene: TRBV6-5
J gene: TRBJ2-5
D gene: TRBD2
clone size: NA
CDR3 DNA: TGTGCCAGCGGGAGGGCTGGGGAGACCCAGTACTTC
CDR3 protein: CASGRAGETQYF

CDR3 length: 12
V gene: TRBV12-3/TRBV12-4
J gene: TRBJ2-3
D gene: NA
clone size: few
CDR3 DNA: TGTGCCAGCAGTTATAACCGGGATACGCAGTATTTT
CDR3 protein: CASSYNRDTQYF

CDR3 length: 14
V gene: TRBV20-1
J gene: TRBJ1-2
D gene: TRBD1
clone size: NA
CDR3 DNA: TGCAGTGCCCGCAGCCCAGGGGGCGCCTTGGGCTACACCTTC
CDR3 protein: CSARSPGGALGYTF

CDR3 length: 16
V gene: TRBV6-5
J gene: TRBJ2-5
D gene: TRBD2
clone size: NA
CDR3 DNA: TGTGCCAGCAGTTCGACTCTAGCGGGGGGGCGAGAGACCCAGTACTTC
CDR3 protein: CASSSTLAGGRETQYF

CDR3 length: 14
V gene: TRBV13
J gene: TRBJ2-1
D gene: TRBD2
clone size: few
CDR3 DNA: TGTGCCAGCAGCCCTAGGGAGAGCGGGACGGTAGCGTTCTTC
CDR3 protein: CASSPRESGTVAFF

CDR3 length: 13
V gene: TRBV7-7
J gene: TRBJ2-1
D gene: NA
clone size: NA
CDR3 DNA: TGTGCTAGCAGCCCTCCCGGGGACAATGAGCAGTTCTTC
CDR3 protein: CASSPPGDNEQFF

CDR3 length: 15
V gene: TRBV10-3
J gene: TRBJ2-3
D gene: TRBD2
clone size: few
CDR3 DNA: TGTGCCATCAGTACTAGCGGGAGACGAAAAGATACGCAGTATTTT
CDR3 protein: CAISTSGRRKDTQYF

CDR3 length: 14
V gene: TRBV15
J gene: TRBJ2-7
D gene: NA
clone size: NA
CDR3 DNA: TGTGCCACCAGACAGACAGGCCTCTCCTACGAGCAGTACTTC
CDR3 protein: CATRQTGLSYEQYF

CDR3 length: 11
V gene: TRBV20-1
J gene: TRBJ1-1
D gene: NA
clone size: NA
CDR3 DNA: TGCAGTACTACGGGGGACACTGAAGCTTTCTTT
CDR3 protein: CSTTGDTEAFF

CDR3 length: 18
V gene: TRBV12-3/TRBV12-4
J gene: TRBJ2-1
D gene: TRBD2
clone size: once
CDR3 DNA: TGTGCCAGCAGTTTAGGGACTAGCGGGGGGGCATCCTACAATGAGCAGTTCTTC
CDR3 protein: CASSLGTSGGASYNEQFF

CDR3 length: 14
V gene: TRBV6-2/TRBV6-3
J gene: TRBJ1-1
D gene: NA
clone size: NA
CDR3 DNA: TGTGCCAGCAGTTACGTCATAAGGGACACTGAAGCTTTCTTT
CDR3 protein: CASSYVIRDTEAFF

CDR3 length: 13
V gene: TRBV7-2
J gene: TRBJ2-7
D gene: NA
clone size: few
CDR3 DNA: TGTGCCAGCAGCATACAGGGTCGTAGCGAGCAGTACTTC
CDR3 protein: CASSIQGRSEQYF

CDR3 length: 15
V gene: TRBV2
J gene: TRBJ2-7
D gene: TRBD1
clone size: NA
CDR3 DNA: TGTGCCAGCAGAGCCCCGGGACAGGGTGTCAACGAGCAGTACTTC
CDR3 protein: CASRAPGQGVNEQYF

CDR3 length: 16
V gene: TRBV7-2
J gene: TRBJ2-5
D gene: TRBD2
clone size: few
CDR3 DNA: TGTGCCAGCAGCTTATCGGGGGGGCAGGACTATGGGACCCAGTACTTC
CDR3 protein: CASSLSGGQDYGTQYF

CDR3 length: 18
V gene: TRBV7-9
J gene: TRBJ1-1
D gene: NA
clone size: NA
CDR3 DNA: TGTGCCAGCAGCGAACATACCCCATTGGAGGCCCAGGACACTGAAGCTTTCTTT
CDR3 protein: CASSEHTPLEAQDTEAFF

CDR3 length: 12
V gene: TRBV7-2
J gene: TRBJ2-1
D gene: NA
clone size: NA
CDR3 DNA: TGTGCCAGCAGCTTAGGACAAGAGACCCAGTTCTTC
CDR3 protein: CASSLGQETQFF

CDR3 length: 13
V gene: TRBV4-3
J gene: TRBJ2-1
D gene: TRBD2
clone size: many
CDR3 DNA: TGCGCCACCGGGACTAGCGGTCCGAATGAGCAGTTCTTC
CDR3 protein: CATGTSGPNEQFF

CDR3 length: 14
V gene: TRBV30
J gene: TRBJ2-1
D gene: NA
clone size: NA
CDR3 DNA: TGTGCCTGGACTCGGCGGGACTCCTACAATGAGCAGTTCTTC
CDR3 protein: CAWTRRDSYNEQFF

CDR3 length: 13
V gene: TRBV10-3
J gene: TRBJ1-2
D gene: NA
clone size: NA
CDR3 DNA: TGTGCCATCAGTGTGGAAGGGCAGTCTGGCTACACCTTC
CDR3 protein: CAISVEGQSGYTF

CDR3 length: 13
V gene: TRBV28
J gene: TRBJ2-4
D gene: NA
clone size: few
CDR3 DNA: TGTGCCAGCAGTACACAAGCCAAAAACATTCAGTACTTC
CDR3 protein: CASSTQAKNIQYF

CDR3 length: 12
V gene: TRBV29-1
J gene: TRBJ1-2
D gene: NA
clone size: few
CDR3 DNA: TGCAGCGCCCCGTTGGGAGGCTATGGCTACACCTTC
CDR3 protein: CSAPLGGYGYTF

CDR3 length: 14
V gene: TRBV10-3
J gene: TRBJ2-1
D gene: TRBD2
clone size: few
CDR3 DNA: TGTGCCACCGGCCGCGGGAGCCCCTACAATGAGCAGTTCTTC
CDR3 protein: CATGRGSPYNEQFF